This TCR beta chain was recovered during a study of CD8 T cells in ankylosing spondylitis (dated by TCRdb to 2017 to 2019). General notes on the study: T cell receptor beta repertoires were profiled in healthy donors and ankylosing spondylitis patients so that disease-linked TCR variants could be found. The whole study cohort included over 85 healthy donors and 25 ankylosing spondylitis patients. Samples of peripheral blood were taken, and for ankylosing spondylitis patients, synovial fluid was collected as well.

V is pared back by 1 base and J by 0 bases, with 10 bases lying between the germline termini. Measured from the cysteine to the phenylalanine, the CDR3 is 15 residues long. This entry keeps only the CDR3 DNA: 45 bases, framed from base 1. CDR1 and CDR2 (SEHNR, FQNEAQ) derive from the germline V gene (reference sequence). About this clonotype itself: What this receptor recognizes is not known. The record has no base qualities; no much larger clone is one base away.

Results the study describes overall, beyond this receptor: A TCR beta motif of about 8 highly homologous amino acid variants appeared characteristic of blood from ankylosing spondylitis patients. The disease-linked clones had a CD8+ phenotype and were found at relatively low frequencies in peripheral blood. Some TCR beta motif variants had previously been reported in synovial fluid and blood of reactive arthritis patients, which suggested common disease-initiation mechanisms. Significant enrichment of the disease-linked clones was reported in matched synovial fluid samples from ankylosing spondylitis patients.

Instrument on record: Illumina HiSeq 2500. TCR beta libraries were prepared by quantitative 5'-RACE with molecular barcodes. On the authors' methods: To identify disease-linked TCR variants, a new computational method was used, one built on a probabilistic model of VDJ rearrangement. Through fastp at Q25 and MiXCR, TCRdb rebuilt clones from the public reads, retaining in-frame beta chains. Under each unique CDR3 protein, matching rows form one entry showing the most common genes and DNA. The V and J calls were determined by TCRdb, not by the authors. For this sample there are about 390,000 distinct CDR3 sequences; about a fifth appear just once. The top ten clonotypes cover about a sixth of the sample.

This TCR was sampled from a male donor with ankylosing spondylitis. The chain joins TRBV7-9 to TRBJ2-7, with TRBD2 tentatively as D gene (6 bases match). The specimen was blood, either unsorted or a sorted T cell fraction (not recorded which). The DNA sequence follows: TGTGCCAGCAGCTTAGGTGGTAGCGGCTCCTACGAGCAGTACTTC. This codes for CASSLGGSGSYEQYF.